Below, 3 T cell receptor beta chains from the same sample are listed, as sequenced in a study of technical replicates of blood from several donors. Profiled with immunoSEQ multiplex PCR; TCRdb holds only in-frame clones, not every one. The sample gives tens of thousands of clones, approximately 96% of which show up once; 0.3% to 0.45% is in the top ten. Sequencing used T cells isolated from PBMCs. These receptors were taken from a human donor in good health.

The chain is built from TRBV25-1 and TRBJ1-1; TRBD1 agrees at 10 bases. CDR1 is MGHDK and CDR2 is SYGVNS in the germline V gene. V trimming: 2 bases; J trimming: 7 bases; junction bases outside the gene matches: 10. The CDR3 is made up of 16 amino acids. CDR3 sequence: CASSEKFWDRGGEAFF. CDR3 sequence (DNA): TGTGCCAGCAGTGAAAAATTTTGGGACAGGGGAGGTGAAGCTTTCTTT.

V gene TRBV7-8 combines with J gene TRBJ2-1, with 8 bases that match TRBD2. CDR3 length equals 21 residues. The V gene end was trimmed by 5 bases and the J gene end by 2 bases; junction bases not matched to a gene: 23. From germline, CDR1 is SGHVS and CDR2 FQNEAQ. This chain's CDR3 is CASSRLRRAGGPQSAYNEQFF. DNA of the CDR3: TGTGCCAGCAGCCGGTTAAGGAGGGCGGGAGGTCCCCAAAGCGCCTACAATGAGCAGTTCTTC.

This clone was observed once. The same CDR3 can be traced to other DNA sequences in this sample. The CDR3 spells CAWSGAYEQYF. DNA for the CDR3: TGTGCCTGGAGCGGAGCCTACGAGCAGTACTTC. This chain uses TRBV30 with TRBJ2-7; D remains unclear. The CDR3 extends over 11 amino acids. Germline lookup yields CDR1 GTSNPN and CDR2 SVGIG (reference sequence). Trimming removed 3 bases at V and 2 bases at J, with 5 bases between.